This passage covers 29 T cell receptor beta chains from one sample sequenced in a study of CD8 T cells in ankylosing spondylitis. The study's findings and limits: Ankylosing spondylitis blood appeared to carry a characteristic TCR beta motif of fewer than 10 highly homologous variants.

MiXCR was run by TCRdb on the 5' RACE reads, yielding one entry per CDR3 protein. The profile shows around 770,000 distinct CDR3 sequences, 10% to 15% of them singletons. Their target antigens are unknown. Sequencing was performed on blood, either unsorted or a sorted T cell fraction (not recorded which). The receptors derive from a male donor with ankylosing spondylitis.

In this sample, this clonotype turned up many times. The chain links TRBV20-1 to TRBJ2-5; TRBD2 matches 7 bases. The CDR3 loop spans 15 amino acids. Germline-derived CDR1 and CDR2 are DFQATT and SNEGSKA (reference sequence). V lost 0 bases, J lost 5 bases, and 9 bases stayed unmatched. CDR3 amino acids: CSARDPSGTGETQYF. For the CDR3, the DNA is TGCAGTGCTAGAGACCCGAGCGGGACCGGGGAGACCCAGTACTTC.

This clonotype appeared many times. The CDR3 DNA reads as TGCGCCAGCAGCTTGGGCTACACCACAGGGGGCAGCAATCAGCCCCAGCATTTT. Residues: CASSLGYTTGGSNQPQHF. The V call is TRBV5-1, the J call TRBJ1-5; 9 bases fit TRBD1. This CDR3 has 18 residues. V lost 0 bases to trimming and J lost 1 base; unmatched junction nucleotides: 8. The germline gives CDR1 SGHRS, CDR2 YFSETQ. The variable domain in full, with the rest retrieved from reference TRBV5-1 and TRBJ1-5, is KAGVTQTPRYLIKTRGQQVTLSCSPISGHRSVSWYQQTPGQGLQFLFEYFSETQRNKGNFPGRFSGRQFSNSRSEMNVSTLELGDSALYLCASSLGYTTGGSNQPQHFGDGTRLSIL.

The table lists this clonotype with many counts. The CDR3 sequence is CSVIAGRTEAFF. The CDR3 DNA is TGCAGCGTGATTGCAGGGAGGACTGAAGCTTTCTTT. The chain is built from TRBV29-1 and TRBJ1-1; D might be TRBD1 (5 bases). V lost 6 bases, J lost 5 bases, and 13 bases lay in between. The CDR3 is 12 amino acids. The germline CDR1 and CDR2 sequences are SQVTM and ANQGSEA.

This chain joins TRBV6-1 and TRBJ1-5, with D unclear. Germline CDR1 and CDR2: MNHNS and SASEGT. V gave up 2 bases and J gave up 9 bases, with 14 bases separating them. The CDR3 totals 14 residues. Here the CDR3 reads CASSEFGFDRPQHF. In DNA, the CDR3 is TGTGCCAGCAGTGAATTTGGGTTTGACCGGCCCCAGCATTTT.

A note on this clonotype: A much larger clone differs from this one at a single base, so this may be a read error. This chain joins TRBV20-1 and TRBJ1-5; D is undetermined. V lost 5 bases to trimming and J lost 2 bases, with 4 bases between them. Germline assignment: CDR1 DFQATT and CDR2 SNEGSKA (reference sequence). This CDR3 region has 11 residues. This CDR3 reads CSALGNQPQHF. The CDR3 nucleotides are TGCAGTGCTCTGGGCAATCAGCCCCAGCATTTT.

This clonotype was seen repeatedly, ten times or more. This chain uses TRBV29-1 with TRBJ2-1, with 13 bases lining up with TRBD2. V shed 7 bases, J shed 3 bases, and the junction held 9 bases outside the gene matches. The CDR3 consists of 16 residues. Germline CDR1 reads SQVTM; CDR2 reads ANQGSEA. For the CDR3, the DNA is TGCAGCGCCGCTGGACTAGCGGGGGAGAGCTACAATGAGCAGTTCTTC. Translated, it gives CSAAGLAGESYNEQFF.

This rearrangement joins TRBV5-1 to TRBJ2-1; TRBD1 matches 7 bases. In germline, CDR1 is SGHRS, CDR2 YFSETQ. Trimming cost V 3 bases and J 1 base; bases outside gene matches: 10. The CDR3 contains 17 residues. Here the CDR3 reads CASSSHTGERSYNEQFF. CDR3 sequence (DNA): TGCGCCAGCAGCTCCCATACAGGGGAGCGGTCCTACAATGAGCAGTTCTTC.

The V and J genes are TRBV6-2 or TRBV6-3 and TRBJ2-5; no definite D call. The CDR3 length is 14 residues. Germline V gives CDR1 MNHEY, CDR2 SVGEGT. V was clipped by 2 bases and J by 5 bases, with 12 bases between them. In DNA, the CDR3 is TGTGCCAGCAGTTACGATGGGATGGGGGAGACCCAGTACTTC. This sequence encodes CASSYDGMGETQYF.

This clonotype was seen only a few times. The V and J genes are TRBV15 and TRBJ2-7; D may correspond to TRBD1 or TRBD2 (5 bases each). V lost 6 bases and J 3 bases, leaving 18 bases between the germline ends. Per the germline V gene, CDR1 is LNHNV and CDR2 is YYDKDF (reference sequence). The CDR3 covers 15 residues. CDR3 loop: CATSGIGTDVYEQYF. The CDR3 nucleotides read TGTGCCACCAGTGGGATCGGGACGGATGTCTACGAGCAGTACTTC.

This clonotype has a handful of counts. The chain is built from TRBV28 and TRBJ2-1, with a tentative D call TRBD2 (5 bases). CDR3 length equals 13 residues. V lost 5 bases and J 8 bases, leaving 13 bases between the germline ends. From germline, CDR1 is MDHEN and CDR2 SYDVKM. The CDR3 nucleotides read TGTGCCAGCAGTAATTTTGCGGAGGATGAGCAGTTCTTC. Its protein is CASSNFAEDEQFF.

This clonotype has a handful of counts. The V call is TRBV5-1, the J call TRBJ2-7; 7 nucleotides agree with TRBD2. This CDR3 is 16 amino acids long. Germline V CDR1 and CDR2: SGHRS, YFSETQ. V lost 0 bases and J lost 2; bases outside the gene matches: 8. The CDR3 DNA follows: TGCGCCAGCAGCTTGGACCTTGACGGGGGGACCTACGAGCAGTACTTC. Amino acids: CASSLDLDGGTYEQYF.

The chain links TRBV5-1 to TRBJ2-1, with a possible D match to TRBD1 (5 bases). CDR3 length: 15 residues. V dropped 6 bases and J dropped 2 bases, with 15 bases sitting between them. The germline V gene has CDR1 SGHRS and CDR2 YFSETQ. CDR3 region: CASKSLQGTYNEQFF. In nucleotides, the CDR3 is TGCGCCAGCAAATCCCTTCAGGGCACCTACAATGAGCAGTTCTTC.

The rearrangement links TRBV28 to TRBJ2-7; perhaps TRBD2 as D (5 bases). The V and J ends lost 8 bases and 0 bases respectively, with 17 bases between them. The germline V gene has CDR1 MDHEN and CDR2 SYDVKM. The CDR3 sequence is 15 residues long. The CDR3: CASALTGAGSYEQYF. The CDR3 region has the DNA TGTGCCAGCGCCCTCACGGGCGCGGGCTCCTACGAGCAGTACTTC.

Many counts were recorded for this clonotype. The rearrangement joins TRBV12-3 or TRBV12-4 to TRBJ2-5; D may correspond to TRBD1 or TRBD2 (5 bases each). The CDR3 runs to 14 residues. Trimming stripped 5 bases from V and 5 bases from J, with 15 bases between. The CDR3 sequence is CASSHGASRETQYF. The CDR3 DNA is TGTGCCAGCAGTCACGGGGCTAGTCGGGAGACCCAGTACTTC.

This clonotype was recorded at least ten times. The J gene is TRBJ2-5, the V gene TRBV10-3; a weak D match, TRBD2 (5 bases). Trimming removed 6 bases at V and 6 bases at J, with 14 bases between. The CDR3 length is 13 residues. The germline CDR1 and CDR2 sequences are ENHRY and SYGVKD. CDR3 region: CAISVTSRQTQYF. The CDR3 DNA sequence: TGTGCCATCAGCGTAACTAGTCGGCAGACCCAGTACTTC.

The CDR3 here is CASSYSSAALSYEQYF. The CDR3 DNA reads TGTGCCAGCAGTTACTCGTCCGCAGCCCTCTCCTACGAGCAGTACTTC. The V call is TRBV6-2 or TRBV6-3, the J call TRBJ2-7; no clear D gene. The germline CDR1 and CDR2 sequences are MNHEY and SVGEGT. V gave up 0 bases and J gave up 0 bases, with 12 bases separating them. The CDR3 totals 16 residues.

The chain links TRBV29-1 to TRBJ1-5; D might be TRBD1 (5 bases). The germline gives CDR1 SQVTM, CDR2 ANQGSEA. This CDR3 has 12 amino acids. V lost 4 bases, J lost 5 bases, and 9 bases lay in between. CDR3 protein: CSVGTLDQPQHF. CDR3 sequence (DNA): TGCAGCGTTGGGACATTGGATCAGCCCCAGCATTTT.

The chain recombines TRBV9 with TRBJ2-1, with 7 bases fitting TRBD2. The length of the CDR3 is 15 residues. After removal of 1 base from V and 4 bases from J, the junction contained 5 bases not matched to a gene. CDR1 is SGDLS, CDR2 YYNGEE, per germline. The CDR3 DNA reads as TGTGCCAGCAGCGTATCGGCGGGAGCTTACAATGAGCAGTTCTTC. Amino acids: CASSVSAGAYNEQFF.

This clonotype has just a few counts. The CDR3 nucleotides read TGTGCCAGCTGGGGCCCGGACGCCCACCAAGAGACCCAGTACTTC. It specifies CASWGPDAHQETQYF. The V call is TRBV5-5, the J call TRBJ2-5; tentatively, D is TRBD1 (5 bases). The V end lost 7 bases, the J end lost 0 bases, and 16 bases lay between the germline ends. The CDR3 consists of 15 residues. CDR1 and CDR2 (germline): SGHKS, YYEKEE (reference sequence).

This clonotype was seen a few times. In nucleotides, the CDR3 is TGCAGCAAAAGGGTGGGGCCTGAAGCTTTCTTT. Protein: CSKRVGPEAFF. The gene calls are TRBV20-1 and TRBJ1-1, with D perhaps TRBD1 (5 bases). The CDR3 runs to 11 residues. Germline-derived CDR1 and CDR2 are DFQATT and SNEGSKA (reference sequence).

The CDR3 region has the DNA TGTGCCAGCAGCCTCCGTTGGCACGAGCAGTACTTC. It specifies CASSLRWHEQYF. The J gene is TRBJ2-7, the V gene TRBV5-6; D not certain. Germline-derived CDR1 and CDR2 are SGHDT and YYEEEE. V shed 4 bases and J shed 5 bases, with 10 bases lying between them. CDR3 length: 12 amino acids.

In this sample, this clonotype turned up a few times. V usage is TRBV28 and J usage is TRBJ2-1; D is perhaps TRBD2 (5 bases). Germline V CDR1 and CDR2: MDHEN, SYDVKM. This CDR3 spans 15 amino acids. Trimming removed 6 bases from V and 3 bases from J, with 15 bases in between. CDR3 DNA: TGTGCCAGCAGACACTATAGCGACGTCTACAATGAGCAGTTCTTC. Translation: CASRHYSDVYNEQFF.

This clonotype was seen only a few times. The chain has TRBV20-1 and TRBJ1-1; 8 positions match TRBD1. Germline values: CDR1 DFQATT, CDR2 SNEGSKA (reference sequence). The CDR3 totals 13 residues. V lost 5 bases and J lost 4; bases outside the gene matches: 6. CDR3 residues: CSAPDRGFTEAFF. CDR3 sequence (DNA): TGCAGTGCTCCTGACAGGGGTTTCACTGAAGCTTTCTTT.

A word on this clonotype: No conserved phenylalanine or tryptophan ends this CDR3, so it is likely a read error. The chain joins TRBV7-2 to TRBJ2-1; 7 nucleotides agree with TRBD2. CDR1 SGHTA and CDR2 FQGNSA come from the germline V gene. The CDR3 totals 15 residues. Germline trimming cut 4 bases from V and 7 bases from J; bases unmatched to any gene: 10. The CDR3 spells CASSSTGTTFNEQFS. The CDR3, as DNA: TGTGCCAGCAGCTCCACCGGGACTACCTTTAATGAGCAGTTCTCC.

The chain combines TRBV20-1 with TRBJ2-3; weak D call: TRBD1 (5 bases). Trimming removed 3 bases from V and 3 bases from J, with 13 bases in between. The germline gives CDR1 DFQATT, CDR2 SNEGSKA (reference sequence). This CDR3 contains 14 residues. The CDR3 region is CSARDTKGTDTQYF. CDR3 bases: TGCAGTGCTAGGGACACCAAGGGGACAGATACGCAGTATTTT.

This clonotype was counted a few times. The rearrangement joins TRBV4-1 to TRBJ1-4; no firm D call. V was shortened by 8 bases and J by 2 bases, with 18 bases between the two germline ends. The CDR3 has 16 amino acids. The germline V gene encodes CDR1 MGHRA and CDR2 YSYEKL. Written as DNA, the CDR3 is TGCGCCAGCCGCGCGGCAGGAAGGTTGACTAATGAAAAACTGTTTTTT. The encoded protein is CASRAAGRLTNEKLFF.

The genes are TRBV15 and TRBJ1-1; D is perhaps TRBD1 (5 bases). Trimming left V 4 bases short and J 4 bases short, with 10 bases between. This CDR3 comprises 13 residues. Germline CDR1 reads LNHNV; CDR2 reads YYDKDF (reference sequence). The CDR3 bases are TGTGCCACCAGCATCCAGGGCGGCACTGAAGCTTTCTTT. Translating gives CATSIQGGTEAFF.

This clonotype showed up many times. The rearrangement uses TRBV20-1 and TRBJ2-5; D possibly corresponds to TRBD2 (7 bases). The V gene lost 5 bases and the J gene lost 4 bases, with 11 bases spanning the gap. The CDR3 length is 12 residues. CDR1 and CDR2 from the germline V gene are DFQATT and SNEGSKA (reference sequence). CDR3 residues: CSALRGGETQYF. DNA of the CDR3: TGCAGTGCTCTAAGGGGGGGAGAGACCCAGTACTTC.

The chain has TRBV10-3 and TRBJ2-1; D is tentatively TRBD1 or TRBD2 (5 bases each). The CDR3 extends over 15 amino acids. CDR1 and CDR2 (germline): ENHRY, SYGVKD. V was clipped by 7 bases and J by 3 bases, with 16 bases between them. CDR3 protein: CAITSLGDDYNEQFF. The CDR3 coding sequence is TGTGCCATCACTTCTTTAGGGGACGACTACAATGAGCAGTTCTTC.